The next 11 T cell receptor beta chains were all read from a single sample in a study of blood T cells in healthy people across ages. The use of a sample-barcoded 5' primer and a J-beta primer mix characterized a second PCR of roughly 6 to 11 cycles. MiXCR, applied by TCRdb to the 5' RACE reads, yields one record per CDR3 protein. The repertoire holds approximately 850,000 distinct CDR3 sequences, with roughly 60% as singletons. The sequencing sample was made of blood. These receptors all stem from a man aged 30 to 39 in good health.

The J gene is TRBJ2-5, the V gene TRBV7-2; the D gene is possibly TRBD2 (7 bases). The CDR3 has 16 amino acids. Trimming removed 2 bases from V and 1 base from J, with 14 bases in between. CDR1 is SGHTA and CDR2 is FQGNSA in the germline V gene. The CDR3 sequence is CASSLRRGGTQETQYF. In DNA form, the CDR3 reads TGTGCCAGCAGCTTACGTAGGGGGGGCACCCAAGAGACCCAGTACTTC. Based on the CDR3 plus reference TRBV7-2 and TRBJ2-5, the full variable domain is GAGVSQSPSNKVTEKGKDVELRCDPISGHTALYWYRQSLGQGLEFLIYFQGNSAPDKSGLPSDRFSAERTGGSVSTLTIQRTQQEDSAVYLCASSLRRGGTQETQYFGPGTRLLVL.

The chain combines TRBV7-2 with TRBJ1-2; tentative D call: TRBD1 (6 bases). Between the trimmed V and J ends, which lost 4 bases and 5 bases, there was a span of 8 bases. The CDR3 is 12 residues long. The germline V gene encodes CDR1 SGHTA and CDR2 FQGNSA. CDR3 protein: CASSSGTYGYTF. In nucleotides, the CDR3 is TGTGCCAGCAGCTCCGGGACATATGGCTACACCTTC. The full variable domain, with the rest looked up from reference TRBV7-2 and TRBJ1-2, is GAGVSQSPSNKVTEKGKDVELRCDPISGHTALYWYRQSLGQGLEFLIYFQGNSAPDKSGLPSDRFSAERTGGSVSTLTIQRTQQEDSAVYLCASSSGTYGYTFGSGTRLTVV.

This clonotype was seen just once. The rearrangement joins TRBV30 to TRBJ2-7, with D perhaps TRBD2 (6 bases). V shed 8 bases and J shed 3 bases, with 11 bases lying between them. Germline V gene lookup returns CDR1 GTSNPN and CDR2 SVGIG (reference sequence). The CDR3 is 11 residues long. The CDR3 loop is CAGGELYEQYF. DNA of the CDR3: TGTGCCGGAGGGGAACTCTACGAGCAGTACTTC.

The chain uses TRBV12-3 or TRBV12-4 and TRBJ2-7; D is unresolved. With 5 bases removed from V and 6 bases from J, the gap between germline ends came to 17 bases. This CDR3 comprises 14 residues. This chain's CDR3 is CASSLVTALGEQYF. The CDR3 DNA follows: TGTGCCAGCAGTCTTGTGACTGCGCTAGGCGAGCAGTACTTC.

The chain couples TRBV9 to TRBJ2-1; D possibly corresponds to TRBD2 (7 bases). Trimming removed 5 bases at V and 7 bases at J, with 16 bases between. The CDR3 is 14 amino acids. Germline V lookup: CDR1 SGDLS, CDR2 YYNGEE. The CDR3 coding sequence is TGTGCCAGCAGTTTTGGGGGGGCGGGTAATGAGCAGTTCTTC. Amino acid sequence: CASSFGGAGNEQFF.

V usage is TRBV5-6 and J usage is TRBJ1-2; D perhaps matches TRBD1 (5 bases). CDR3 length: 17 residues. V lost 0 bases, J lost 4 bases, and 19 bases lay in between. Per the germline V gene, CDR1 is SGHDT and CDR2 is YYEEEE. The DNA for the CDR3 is TGTGCCAGCAGCTTGGCCCCAGGTCGAGACGGGGGCTATGGCTACACCTTC. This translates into CASSLAPGRDGGYGYTF.

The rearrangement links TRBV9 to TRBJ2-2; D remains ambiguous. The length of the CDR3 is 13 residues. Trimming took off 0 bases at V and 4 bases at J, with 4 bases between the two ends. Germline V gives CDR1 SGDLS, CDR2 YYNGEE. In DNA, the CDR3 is TGTGCCAGCAGCGTAGTAGTCACCGGGGAGCTGTTTTTT. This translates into CASSVVVTGELFF. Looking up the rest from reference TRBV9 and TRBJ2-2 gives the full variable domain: DSGVTQTPKHLITATGQRVTLRCSPRSGDLSVYWYQQSLDQGLQFLIQYYNGEERAKGNILERFSAQQFPDLHSELNLSSLELGDSALYFCASSVVVTGELFFGEGSRLTVL.

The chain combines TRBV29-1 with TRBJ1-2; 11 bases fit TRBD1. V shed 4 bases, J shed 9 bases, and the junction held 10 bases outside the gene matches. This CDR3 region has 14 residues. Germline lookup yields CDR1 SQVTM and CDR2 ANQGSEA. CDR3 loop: CSVGALGQGASYTF. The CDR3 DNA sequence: TGCAGCGTTGGAGCCCTCGGACAGGGGGCGAGCTACACCTTC. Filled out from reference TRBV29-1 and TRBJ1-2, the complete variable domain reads SAVISQKPSRDICQRGTSLTIQCQVDSQVTMMFWYRQQPGQSLTLIATANQGSEATYESGFVIDKFPISRPNLTFSTLTVSNMSPEDSSIYLCSVGALGQGASYTFGSGTRLTVV.

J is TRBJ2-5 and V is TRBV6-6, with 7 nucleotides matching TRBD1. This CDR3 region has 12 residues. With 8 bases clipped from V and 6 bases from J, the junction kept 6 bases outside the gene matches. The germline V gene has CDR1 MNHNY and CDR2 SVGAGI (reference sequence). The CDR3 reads CASADRQQTQYF. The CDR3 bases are TGTGCCAGCGCGGACAGGCAGCAGACCCAGTACTTC.

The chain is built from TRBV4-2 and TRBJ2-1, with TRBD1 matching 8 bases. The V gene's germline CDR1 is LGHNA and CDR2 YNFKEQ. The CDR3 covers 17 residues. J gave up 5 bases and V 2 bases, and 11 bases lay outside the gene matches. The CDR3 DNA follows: TGTGCCAGCAGCCAAAATAGGGCCGGGACAGGAAACAATGAGCAGTTCTTC. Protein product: CASSQNRAGTGNNEQFF.

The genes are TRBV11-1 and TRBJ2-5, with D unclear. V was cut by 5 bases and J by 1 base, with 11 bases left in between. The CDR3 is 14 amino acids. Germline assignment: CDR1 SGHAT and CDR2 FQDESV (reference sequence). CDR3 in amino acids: CASSRLLVQETQYF. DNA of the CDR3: TGTGCCAGCAGCCGATTACTGGTCCAAGAGACCCAGTACTTC.